The T cell receptor (beta chain) under discussion was sequenced for a study of immune heterogeneity within non-small cell lung tumors. Study in general: There were a handful of squamous cell carcinomas, roughly 10 non-squamous carcinomas and 1 tumor not otherwise specified. General observations from the study: The study found high-frequency T-cell receptor beta clonotypes largely distinct between individual patients. Recurrence of the same dominant CDR3 beta clonotypes was seen across tumor sites within a patient, and site-unique high-frequency clones were present alongside them.

Bulk tumor gDNA, roughly 600 ng per sample, served as the TCR template. Taken during surgery, several biopsies per primary tumor were spaced as far apart as possible within the tumor mass. Patients with untreated, newly diagnosed non-small cell lung cancer underwent curative surgery. All donors had received a new diagnosis of non-small cell lung cancer and were undergoing surgery with curative intent. The germline V gene has CDR1 SEHNR and CDR2 FQNEAQ (reference sequence). J was trimmed by 9 bases and V by 5 bases; bases with no gene match: 10. This CDR3 has 15 residues. Note on this clonotype: Its specificity is unknown.

Multiplex PCR amplified the TCR beta CDR3 region. Its first round ran for roughly 10 cycles with 32 V and 13 J primers. TCRdb ran MiXCR on the multiplex PCR reads and lists one entry per CDR3 protein. The sample includes 15,000 to 20,000 distinct CDR3 sequences, 28% of them seen just once. The chain employs TRBV7-9 and TRBJ1-6, with TRBD1 matching over 7 bases. The sequence was obtained from a man aged 40-49 years with non-small cell lung cancer. The sequencing input was lung tumor tissue. The CDR3 nucleotides are TGTGCCAGCAGCCCCGGGACAGAACATATTTCACCCCTCCACTTT. Translation gives CASSPGTEHISPLHF.